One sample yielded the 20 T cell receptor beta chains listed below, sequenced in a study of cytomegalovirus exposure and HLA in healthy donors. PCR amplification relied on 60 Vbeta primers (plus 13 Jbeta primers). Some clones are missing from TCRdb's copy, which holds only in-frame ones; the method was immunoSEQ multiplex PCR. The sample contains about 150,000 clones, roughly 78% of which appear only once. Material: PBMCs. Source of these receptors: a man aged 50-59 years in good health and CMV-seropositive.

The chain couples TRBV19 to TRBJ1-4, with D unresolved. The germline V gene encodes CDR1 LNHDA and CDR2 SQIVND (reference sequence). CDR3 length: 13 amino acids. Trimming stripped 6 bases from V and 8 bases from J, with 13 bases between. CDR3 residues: CASRDGVGEKLFF. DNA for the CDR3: TGTGCCAGTAGGGACGGGGTTGGGGAAAAACTGTTTTTT.

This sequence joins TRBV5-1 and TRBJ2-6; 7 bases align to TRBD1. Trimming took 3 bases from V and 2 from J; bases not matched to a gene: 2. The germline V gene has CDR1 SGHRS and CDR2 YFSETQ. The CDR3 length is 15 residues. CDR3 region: CASSSQGTGANVLTF. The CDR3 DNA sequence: TGCGCCAGCAGCTCACAGGGGACTGGGGCCAACGTCCTGACTTTC.

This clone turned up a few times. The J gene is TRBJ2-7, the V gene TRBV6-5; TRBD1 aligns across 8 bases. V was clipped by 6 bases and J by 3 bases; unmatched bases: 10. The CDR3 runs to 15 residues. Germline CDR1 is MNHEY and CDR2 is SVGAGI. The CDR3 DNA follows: TGTGCCAGCAGCCCCCCACCTACAGGGGGCTACGAGCAGTACTTC. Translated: CASSPPPTGGYEQYF.

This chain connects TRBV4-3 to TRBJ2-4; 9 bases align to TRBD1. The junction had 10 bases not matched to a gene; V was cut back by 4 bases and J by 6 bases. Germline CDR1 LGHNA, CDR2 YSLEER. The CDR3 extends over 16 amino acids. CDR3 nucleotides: TGCGCCAGCAGCCCAAAGGGGGCGGGACAGGGAAACATTCAGTACTTC. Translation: CASSPKGAGQGNIQYF.

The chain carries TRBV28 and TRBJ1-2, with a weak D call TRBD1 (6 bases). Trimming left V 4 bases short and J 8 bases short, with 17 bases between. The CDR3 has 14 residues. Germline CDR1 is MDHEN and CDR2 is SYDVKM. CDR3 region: CASSSGTLKEGYTF. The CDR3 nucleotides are TGTGCCAGCAGTTCCGGGACACTTAAGGAGGGCTACACCTTC.

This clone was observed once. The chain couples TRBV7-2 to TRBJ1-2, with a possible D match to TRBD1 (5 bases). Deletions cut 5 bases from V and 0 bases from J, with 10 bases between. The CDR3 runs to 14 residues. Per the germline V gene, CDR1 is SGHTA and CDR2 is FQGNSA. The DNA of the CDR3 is TGTGCCAGCAGCCCCCGACAGACTAACTATGGCTACACCTTC. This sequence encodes CASSPRQTNYGYTF.

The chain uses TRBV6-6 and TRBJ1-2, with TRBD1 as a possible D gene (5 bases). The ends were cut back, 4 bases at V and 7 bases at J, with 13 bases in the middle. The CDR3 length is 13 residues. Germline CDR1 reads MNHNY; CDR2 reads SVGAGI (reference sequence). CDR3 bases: TGTGCCAGCAGTTTCGGGACCGGGGGTGGCTACACCTTC. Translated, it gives CASSFGTGGGYTF.

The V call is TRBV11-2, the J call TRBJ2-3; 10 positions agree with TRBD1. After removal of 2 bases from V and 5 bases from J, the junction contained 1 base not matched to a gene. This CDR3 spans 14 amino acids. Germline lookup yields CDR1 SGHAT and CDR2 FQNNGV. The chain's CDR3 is CASSLRTGGDTQYF. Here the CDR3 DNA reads TGTGCCAGCAGCTTACGGACAGGGGGAGATACGCAGTATTTT.

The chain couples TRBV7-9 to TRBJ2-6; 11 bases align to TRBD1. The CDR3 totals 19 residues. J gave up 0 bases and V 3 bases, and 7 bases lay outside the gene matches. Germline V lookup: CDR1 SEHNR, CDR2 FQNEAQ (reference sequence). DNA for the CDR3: TGTGCCAGCAGCTTTCCACGGACAGGGGGCAACTCTGGGGCCAACGTCCTGACTTTC. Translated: CASSFPRTGGNSGANVLTF.

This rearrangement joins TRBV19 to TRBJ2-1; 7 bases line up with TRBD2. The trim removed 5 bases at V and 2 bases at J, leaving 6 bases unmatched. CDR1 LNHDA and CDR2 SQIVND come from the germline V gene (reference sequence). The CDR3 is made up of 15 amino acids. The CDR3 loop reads CASSQTGGPYNEQFF. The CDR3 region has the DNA TGTGCCAGTAGTCAAACGGGGGGACCCTACAATGAGCAGTTCTTC. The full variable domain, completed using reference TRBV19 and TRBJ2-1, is DGGITQSPKYLFRKEGQNVTLSCEQNLNHDAMYWYRQDPGQGLRLIYYSQIVNDFQKGDIAEGYSVSREKKESFPLTVTSAQKNPTAFYLCASSQTGGPYNEQFFGPGTRLTVL.

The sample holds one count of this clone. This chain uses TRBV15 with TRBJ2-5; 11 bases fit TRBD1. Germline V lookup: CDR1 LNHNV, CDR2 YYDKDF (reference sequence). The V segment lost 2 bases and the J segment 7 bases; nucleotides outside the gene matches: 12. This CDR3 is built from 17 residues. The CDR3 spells CATSRTSGTGGGGTQYF. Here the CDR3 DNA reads TGTGCCACCAGCAGAACCTCCGGGACAGGGGGGGGAGGGACCCAGTACTTC.

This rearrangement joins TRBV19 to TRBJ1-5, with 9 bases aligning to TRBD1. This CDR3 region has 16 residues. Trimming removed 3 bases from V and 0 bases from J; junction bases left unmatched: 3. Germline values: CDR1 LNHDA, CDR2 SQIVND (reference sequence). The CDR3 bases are TGTGCCAGTAGTATGGGGACAGGGAGTAGCAATCAGCCCCAGCATTTT. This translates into CASSMGTGSSNQPQHF.

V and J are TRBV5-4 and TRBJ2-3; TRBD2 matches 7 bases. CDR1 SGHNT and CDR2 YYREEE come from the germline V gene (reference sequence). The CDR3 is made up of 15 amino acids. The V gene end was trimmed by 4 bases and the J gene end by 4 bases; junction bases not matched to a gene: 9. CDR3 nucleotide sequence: TGTGCCAGCAGCCCGGGAGGCAGGGAATCAGATACGCAGTATTTT. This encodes CASSPGGRESDTQYF.

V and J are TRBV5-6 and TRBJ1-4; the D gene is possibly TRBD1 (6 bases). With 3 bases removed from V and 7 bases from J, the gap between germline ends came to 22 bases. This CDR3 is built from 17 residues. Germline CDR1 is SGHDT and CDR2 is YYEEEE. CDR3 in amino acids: CASSYSGTRLFGEKLFF. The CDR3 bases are TGTGCCAGCAGCTACTCCGGGACACGACTTTTCGGTGAAAAACTGTTTTTT. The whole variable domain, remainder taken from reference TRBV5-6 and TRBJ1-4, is DAGVTQSPTHLIKTRGQQVTLRCSPKSGHDTVSWYQQALGQGPQFIFQYYEEEERQRGNFPDRFSGHQFPNYSSELNVNALLLGDSALYLCASSYSGTRLFGEKLFFGSGTQLSVL.

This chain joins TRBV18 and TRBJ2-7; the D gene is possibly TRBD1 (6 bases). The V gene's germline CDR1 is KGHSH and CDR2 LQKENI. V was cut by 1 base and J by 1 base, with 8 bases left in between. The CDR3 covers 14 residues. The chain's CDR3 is CASSPRQESYEQYF. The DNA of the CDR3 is TGTGCCAGCTCACCACGACAGGAATCCTACGAGCAGTACTTC.

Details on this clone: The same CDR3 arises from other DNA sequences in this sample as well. The CDR3 bases are TGCGCCAGCAGCTTCGGGACAGGGAGCACTGAAGCTTTCTTT. Its protein is CASSFGTGSTEAFF. The rearrangement joins TRBV5-1 to TRBJ1-1, with 9 bases matching TRBD1. CDR3 length equals 14 residues. V lost 2 bases, J lost 4 bases, and 3 bases stayed unmatched. From germline, CDR1 is SGHRS and CDR2 YFSETQ.

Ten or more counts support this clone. CDR3 sequence: CASSYILQRATEAFF. The CDR3 DNA follows: TGTGCCAGCAGTTATATTCTCCAGAGGGCCACTGAAGCTTTCTTT. The V call is TRBV6-5, the J call TRBJ1-1; D call uncertain. V lost 3 bases to trimming and J lost 4 bases, with 15 bases between them. The CDR3 runs 15 residues. CDR1 and CDR2 from the germline V gene are MNHEY and SVGAGI.

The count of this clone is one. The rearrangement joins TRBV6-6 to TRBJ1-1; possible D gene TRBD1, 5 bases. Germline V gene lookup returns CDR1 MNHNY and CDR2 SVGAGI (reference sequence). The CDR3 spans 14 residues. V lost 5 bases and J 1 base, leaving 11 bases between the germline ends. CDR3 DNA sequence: TGTGCCAGCAGTGTAGGACACAAGAACACTGAAGCTTTCTTT. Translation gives CASSVGHKNTEAFF.

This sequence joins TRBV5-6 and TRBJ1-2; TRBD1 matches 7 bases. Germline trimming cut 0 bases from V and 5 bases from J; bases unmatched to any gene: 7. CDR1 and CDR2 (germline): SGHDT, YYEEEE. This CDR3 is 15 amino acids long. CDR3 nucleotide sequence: TGTGCCAGCAGCTTGGTAGGGGACAGACTTTATGGCTACACCTTC. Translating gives CASSLVGDRLYGYTF.

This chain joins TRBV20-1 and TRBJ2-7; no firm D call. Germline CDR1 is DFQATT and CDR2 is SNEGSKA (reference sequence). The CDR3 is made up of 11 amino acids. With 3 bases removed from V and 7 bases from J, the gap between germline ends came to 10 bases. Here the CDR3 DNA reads TGCAGTGCTAGCAAAGCCACGGAGCAGTACTTC. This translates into CSASKATEQYF.